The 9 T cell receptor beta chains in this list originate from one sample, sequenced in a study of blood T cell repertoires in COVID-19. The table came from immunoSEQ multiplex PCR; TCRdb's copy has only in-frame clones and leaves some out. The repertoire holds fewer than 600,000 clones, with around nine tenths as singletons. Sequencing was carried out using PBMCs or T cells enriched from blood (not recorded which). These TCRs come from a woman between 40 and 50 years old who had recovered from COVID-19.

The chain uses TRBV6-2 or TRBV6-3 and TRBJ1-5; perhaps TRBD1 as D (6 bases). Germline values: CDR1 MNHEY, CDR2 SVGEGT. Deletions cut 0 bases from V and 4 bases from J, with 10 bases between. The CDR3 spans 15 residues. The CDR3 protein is CASSYSRQANQPQHF. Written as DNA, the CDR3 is TGTGCCAGCAGTTACTCCCGACAGGCTAATCAGCCCCAGCATTTT.

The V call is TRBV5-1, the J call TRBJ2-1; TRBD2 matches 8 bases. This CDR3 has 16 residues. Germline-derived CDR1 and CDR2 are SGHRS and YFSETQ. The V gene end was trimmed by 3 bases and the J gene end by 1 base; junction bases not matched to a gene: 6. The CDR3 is CASSSLLAGSYNEQFF. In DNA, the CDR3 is TGCGCCAGCAGCTCACTTTTAGCGGGGTCCTACAATGAGCAGTTCTTC.

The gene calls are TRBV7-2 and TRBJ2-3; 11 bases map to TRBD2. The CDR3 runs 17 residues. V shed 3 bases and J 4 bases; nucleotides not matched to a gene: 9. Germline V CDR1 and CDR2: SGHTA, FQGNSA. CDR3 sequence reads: CASSLQLSGRASDTQYF. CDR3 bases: TGTGCCAGCAGCTTGCAACTTAGCGGGAGGGCATCAGATACGCAGTATTTT.

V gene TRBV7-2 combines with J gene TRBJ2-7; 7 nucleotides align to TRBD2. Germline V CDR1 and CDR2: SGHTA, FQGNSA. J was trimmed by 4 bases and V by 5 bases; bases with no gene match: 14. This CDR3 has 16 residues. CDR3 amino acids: CASSTPQRGRFYEQYF. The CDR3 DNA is TGTGCCAGCAGCACCCCTCAGCGGGGACGCTTTTACGAGCAGTACTTC.

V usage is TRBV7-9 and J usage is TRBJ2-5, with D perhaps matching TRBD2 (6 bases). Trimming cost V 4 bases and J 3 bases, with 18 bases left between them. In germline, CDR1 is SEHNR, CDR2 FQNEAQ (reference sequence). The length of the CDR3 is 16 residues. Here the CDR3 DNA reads TGTGCCAGCAGCTCCGGTCCGGGACTGGCAAAAGAGACCCAGTACTTC. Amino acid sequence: CASSSGPGLAKETQYF.

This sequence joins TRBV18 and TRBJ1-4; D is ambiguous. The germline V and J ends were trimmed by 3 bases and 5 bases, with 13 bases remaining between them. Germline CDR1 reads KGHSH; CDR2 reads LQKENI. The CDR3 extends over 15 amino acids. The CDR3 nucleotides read TGTGCCAGCTCACCGTCCAACCTGGCCAATGAAAAACTGTTTTTT. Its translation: CASSPSNLANEKLFF.

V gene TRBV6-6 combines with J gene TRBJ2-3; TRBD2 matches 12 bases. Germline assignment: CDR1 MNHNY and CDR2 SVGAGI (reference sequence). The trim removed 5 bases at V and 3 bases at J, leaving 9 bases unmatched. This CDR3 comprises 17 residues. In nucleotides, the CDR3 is TGTGCCAGCAGTCCACGGACTAGCGGGATTTATACAGATACGCAGTATTTT. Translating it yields CASSPRTSGIYTDTQYF.

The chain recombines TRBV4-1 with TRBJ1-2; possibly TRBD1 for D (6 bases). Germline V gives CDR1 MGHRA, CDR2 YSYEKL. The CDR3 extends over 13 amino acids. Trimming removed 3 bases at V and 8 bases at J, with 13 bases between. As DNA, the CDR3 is TGCGCCAGCAGCCAGGGGGCGTTGAGGGGCTACACCTTC. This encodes CASSQGALRGYTF.

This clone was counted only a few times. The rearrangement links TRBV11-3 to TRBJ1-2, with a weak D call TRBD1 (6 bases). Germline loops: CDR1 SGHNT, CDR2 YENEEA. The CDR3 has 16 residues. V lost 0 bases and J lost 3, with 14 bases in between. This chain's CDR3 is CASSLDSGGVHYGYTF. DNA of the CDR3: TGTGCCAGCAGCTTAGATTCGGGGGGCGTTCACTATGGCTACACCTTC.